Each of the 15 T cell receptor beta chains below was sequenced from the same sample in a study of high-grade serous ovarian cancer treatment subgroups. Tumor samples were obtained before definitive surgery or chemotherapy. Measured with immunoSEQ multiplex PCR; TCRdb has only the in-frame clones, and not every one. The top ten clones hold about 15% of a sample with 3,500 to 4,500 clones, about 63% of them seen once. Sequenced input: tumor tissue. The source is a human donor with high-grade serous ovarian cancer.

The J gene is TRBJ1-2, the V gene TRBV2; the D gene is possibly TRBD1 (6 bases). The CDR3 sequence is 14 residues long. V dropped 6 bases and J dropped 8 bases, with 19 bases sitting between them. Germline lookup yields CDR1 SNHLY and CDR2 FYNNEI. The CDR3: CASSGGASGEGYTF. The CDR3 region has the DNA TGTGCCAGCAGCGGGGGGGCAAGCGGGGAAGGCTACACCTTC. The whole variable domain, remainder taken from reference TRBV2 and TRBJ1-2, is EPEVTQTPSHQVTQMGQEVILRCVPISNHLYFYWYRQILGQKVEFLVSFYNNEISEKSEIFDDQFSVERPDGSNFTLKIRSTKLEDSAMYFCASSGGASGEGYTFGSGTRLTVV.

This clone was counted between two and nine times. CDR3 amino acids: CASSIWGTSNQPQHF. CDR3 sequence (DNA): TGTGCCAGTAGTATTTGGGGGACAAGCAATCAGCCCCAGCATTTT. This chain uses TRBV19 with TRBJ1-5, with a weak D call TRBD1 (6 bases). V dropped 3 bases and J dropped 1 base, with 10 bases sitting between them. The CDR3 length is 15 residues. From germline, CDR1 is LNHDA and CDR2 SQIVND (reference sequence).

The chain combines TRBV30 with TRBJ1-1; the D gene is possibly TRBD1 (5 bases). From germline, CDR1 is GTSNPN and CDR2 SVGIG (reference sequence). V dropped 0 bases and J dropped 4 bases, with 15 bases sitting between them. The CDR3 loop spans 15 amino acids. DNA of the CDR3: TGTGCCTGGAGTGTCCCGGGGACCAGATCCACTGAAGCTTTCTTT. Amino acid sequence: CAWSVPGTRSTEAFF.

This clone is medium-sized (0.01 to 0.1%) within its sample. The gene calls are TRBV6-6 and TRBJ1-2; D remains unclear. This CDR3 region has 12 residues. Germline CDR1 and CDR2: MNHNY and SVGAGI (reference sequence). Trimming stripped 5 bases from V and 7 bases from J, with 11 bases between. The CDR3 reads CASSLERGGYTF. CDR3 nucleotides: TGTGCCAGCAGTCTGGAGCGAGGTGGCTACACCTTC.

CDR3 nucleotides: TGTGCCAGCAGTTTGGTAACGGGTAGCCGAACGAGGACCCAGTACTTC. Protein product: CASSLVTGSRTRTQYF. The J gene is TRBJ2-5, the V gene TRBV27, with D unresolved. Germline CDR1 is MNHEY and CDR2 is SMNVEV (reference sequence). Trimming shortened V by 3 bases and J by 7 bases, and 21 bases separated the two germline ends. The CDR3 has 16 residues.

This clone was observed once. The genes are TRBV5-4 and TRBJ1-2; D might be TRBD1 (5 bases). CDR3 length: 15 amino acids. From germline, CDR1 is SGHNT and CDR2 YYREEE (reference sequence). V gave up 0 bases and J gave up 6 bases, with 15 bases separating them. The CDR3, as DNA: TGTGCCAGCAGCTTGGCTTCCCAGGGTTACGATGGCTACACCTTC. It is translated as CASSLASQGYDGYTF.

This clone was seen just once. The chain recombines TRBV5-4 with TRBJ2-1; 9 positions match TRBD1. The V gene's germline CDR1 is SGHNT and CDR2 YYREEE (reference sequence). The CDR3 extends over 15 amino acids. V was pared by 1 base and J by 9 bases, with 8 bases of the junction left unmatched. CDR3 sequence reads: CASSLPRTGVGEQFF. For the CDR3, the DNA is TGTGCCAGCAGCTTGCCTAGGACAGGGGTGGGTGAGCAGTTCTTC.

The CDR3 nucleotides read TGCGCCAGCAGCAGGCCACGGACAGGGGATCTCCACGAGCAGTACGTC. Its translation: CASSRPRTGDLHEQYV. The gene calls are TRBV5-1 and TRBJ2-7; 9 bases are shared with TRBD1. The CDR3 has 16 amino acids. Germline CDR1 and CDR2: SGHRS and YFSETQ. V trimming: 4 bases; J trimming: 5 bases; junction bases outside the gene matches: 13.

The table lists this clone with a few counts. The chain uses TRBV9 and TRBJ2-6, with 7 bases aligning to TRBD1. The trim removed 5 bases at V and 0 bases at J, leaving 8 bases unmatched. The germline V gene encodes CDR1 SGDLS and CDR2 YYNGEE. This CDR3 has 17 residues. The CDR3 DNA follows: TGTGCCAGCAGTAGGACAGGTGCTTTCTCTGGGGCCAACGTCCTGACTTTC. Protein: CASSRTGAFSGANVLTF. Together with reference TRBV9 and TRBJ2-6, the CDR3 gives the full variable domain: DSGVTQTPKHLITATGQRVTLRCSPRSGDLSVYWYQQSLDQGLQFLIQYYNGEERAKGNILERFSAQQFPDLHSELNLSSLELGDSALYFCASSRTGAFSGANVLTFGAGSRLTVL.

A single count supports this clone. The rearrangement uses TRBV5-6 and TRBJ2-7; TRBD2 aligns across 10 bases. Germline assignment: CDR1 SGHDT and CDR2 YYEEEE. V trimming: 2 bases; J trimming: 2 bases; junction bases outside the gene matches: 4. This CDR3 is built from 15 residues. The CDR3 spells CASSFGLAGAYEQYF. In DNA form, the CDR3 reads TGTGCCAGCAGCTTTGGGCTAGCGGGGGCCTACGAGCAGTACTTC. The full variable domain, in which reference TRBV5-6 and TRBJ2-7 provide the parts outside the CDR3, is DAGVTQSPTHLIKTRGQQVTLRCSPKSGHDTVSWYQQALGQGPQFIFQYYEEEERQRGNFPDRFSGHQFPNYSSELNVNALLLGDSALYLCASSFGLAGAYEQYFGPGTRLTVT.

This chain's CDR3 is CASSQDTGRYEQYF. The CDR3 bases are TGTGCCAGCAGCCAAGATACAGGGCGATACGAGCAGTACTTC. The chain joins TRBV4-2 to TRBJ2-7, with D perhaps matching TRBD1 (6 bases). This CDR3 has 14 residues. Trimming shortened V by 0 bases and J by 4 bases, and 10 bases separated the two germline ends. Germline lookup yields CDR1 LGHNA and CDR2 YNFKEQ.

On this clone: The junction shows a germline mismatch at one end, possibly a read error. V and J are TRBV7-9 and TRBJ2-5; TRBD2 aligns across 12 bases. Germline V gene data show CDR1 as SEHNR and CDR2 as FQNEAQ (reference sequence). There are 15 residues in the CDR3. The CDR3 spells CASSQTSGGQEIQYF. In DNA form, the CDR3 reads TGTGCCAGCAGCCAGACTAGCGGGGGACAAGAGATCCAGTACTTC.

The chain couples TRBV6-5 to TRBJ1-1; D is unresolved. From germline, CDR1 is MNHEY and CDR2 SVGAGI. This CDR3 is built from 13 residues. V lost 5 bases, J lost 3 bases, and 10 bases lay in between. The CDR3 protein is CASSLGKYTEAFF. In nucleotides, the CDR3 is TGTGCCAGCAGTCTTGGAAAGTACACTGAAGCTTTCTTT.

V and J are TRBV11-2 and TRBJ2-7; no clear D. Germline lookup yields CDR1 SGHAT and CDR2 FQNNGV. This CDR3 region has 11 residues. Trimming left V 3 bases short and J 5 bases short, with 5 bases between. The CDR3 sequence is CASSLYNEQYF. Written as DNA, the CDR3 is TGTGCCAGCAGCTTGTACAACGAGCAGTACTTC.

The CDR3 region has the DNA TGTGCCAGCAGCTTAGGCAGGAGTAGCACAGATACGCAGTATTTT. Translating gives CASSLGRSSTDTQYF. The rearrangement links TRBV7-2 to TRBJ2-3; D remains unclear. The CDR3 loop spans 15 amino acids. V was clipped by 1 base and J by 0 bases, with 8 bases between them. Germline loops: CDR1 SGHTA, CDR2 FQGNSA.